Following are 3 T cell receptor beta chains from one sample sequenced in a study of beta chain features in type 1 diabetes. Study-wide findings and caveats: In every one of the four CD4+ subsets, TCRB CDR3s were moderately but significantly shorter in Type 1 diabetes patients.

Antigens of these TCRs are unknown. Every bit of the isolated RNA underwent reverse transcription, so sequencing read expressed TCRB transcripts. Profiling relied on immunoSEQ multiplex PCR, and the TCRdb table lists in-frame clones only, not all of them. The sample comprises around 130,000 clones, over 15% of which are singletons, and approximately 2.3% rests with the top ten. The source material was central memory CD4+ T cells from blood. These receptors were obtained from a man aged 30 to 39 with type 1 diabetes.

This clone was recorded a few times. The gene calls are TRBV7-2 and TRBJ2-5; TRBD2 aligns across 10 bases. After removal of 5 bases from V and 2 bases from J, the junction contained 11 bases not matched to a gene. The CDR3 length is 17 residues. CDR1 SGHTA and CDR2 FQGNSA come from the germline V gene. CDR3 in amino acids: CASSPRGGLAVQETQYF. The DNA for the CDR3 is TGTGCCAGCAGCCCCAGAGGCGGACTAGCGGTGCAAGAGACCCAGTACTTC.

This clone was counted only a few times. The chain has TRBV6-1 and TRBJ1-5; no reliable D call. CDR1 is MNHNS and CDR2 is SASEGT in the germline V gene. V lost 3 bases, J lost 2 bases, and 8 bases lay in between. The CDR3 spans 14 residues. The DNA for the CDR3 is TGTGCCAGCAGTGATCCCGGGGGCAATCAGCCCCAGCATTTT. This translates into CASSDPGGNQPQHF.

The V and J genes are TRBV28 and TRBJ2-2; the D is unclear. CDR3 size: 16 residues. V was shortened by 2 bases and J by 1 base, with 11 bases between the two germline ends. The germline CDR1 and CDR2 sequences are MDHEN and SYDVKM. The CDR3 spells CASSLLVTLNTGELFF. The CDR3 bases are TGTGCCAGCAGTTTACTAGTTACCCTGAACACCGGGGAGCTGTTTTTT. The full variable domain, rest sourced from reference TRBV28 and TRBJ2-2, is DVKVTQSSRYLVKRTGEKVFLECVQDMDHENMFWYRQDPGLGLRLIYFSYDVKMKEKGDIPEGYSVSREKKERFSLILESASTNQTSMYLCASSLLVTLNTGELFFGEGSRLTVL.